This T cell receptor (beta chain) was sequenced in a study of control samples from healthy donors and cancer patients. The CDR3 consists of 13 residues. V was trimmed by 4 bases and J by 2 bases, leaving 8 bases between them. Germline V gene lookup returns CDR1 MNHEY and CDR2 SMNVEV (reference sequence). Only a few counts were recorded for this clone. The protocol was immunoSEQ multiplex PCR, while the TCRdb copy is restricted to in-frame clones and leaves out a portion. The table shows 110,000 to 150,000 clones, with around nine tenths occurring only once. The sample comprised blood. This clonotype originated in a man aged 30 to 39 in good health. The chain links TRBV27 to TRBJ1-1; unclear D gene. CDR3 sequence reads: CASSYAGNTEAFF. DNA of the CDR3: TGTGCCAGCAGTTACGCGGGAAACACTGAAGCTTTCTTT.